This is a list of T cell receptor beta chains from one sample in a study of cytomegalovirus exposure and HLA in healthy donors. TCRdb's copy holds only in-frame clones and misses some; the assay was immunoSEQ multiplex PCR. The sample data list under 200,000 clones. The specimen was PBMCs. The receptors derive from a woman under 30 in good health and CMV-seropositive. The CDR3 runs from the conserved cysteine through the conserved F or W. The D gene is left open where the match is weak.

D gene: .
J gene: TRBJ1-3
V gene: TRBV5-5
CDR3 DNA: TGTGCCAGCAGCTTGGCCTTACAGCTCTCTGGAAACACCATATATTTT
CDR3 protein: CASSLALQLSGNTIYF

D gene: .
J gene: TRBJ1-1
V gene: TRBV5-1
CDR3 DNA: TGCGCCAGCAGTTTTACAGCAGACACTGAAGCTTTCTTT
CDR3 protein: CASSFTADTEAFF

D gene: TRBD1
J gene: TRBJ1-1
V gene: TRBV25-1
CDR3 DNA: TGTGCCAGCTCAGAAGGGGGCATTTACACTGAAGCTTTCTTT
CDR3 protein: CASSEGGIYTEAFF

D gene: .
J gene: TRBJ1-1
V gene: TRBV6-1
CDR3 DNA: TGTGCCAGCTCGAAGGAGACTGGTGCTTTCTTT
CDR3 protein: CASSKETGAFF

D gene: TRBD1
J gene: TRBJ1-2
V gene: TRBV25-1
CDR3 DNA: TGTGCCAGCAGTGAGAGTGTAAAAACAGGGGAATATGGCTACACCTTC
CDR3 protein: CASSESVKTGEYGYTF

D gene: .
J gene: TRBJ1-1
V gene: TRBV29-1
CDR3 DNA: TGCAGCGTTGGGAGAGGATTGAACACTGAAGCTTTCTTT
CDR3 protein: CSVGRGLNTEAFF

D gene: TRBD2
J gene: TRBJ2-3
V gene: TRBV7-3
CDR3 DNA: TGTGCCAGCAGCTTAAACGGGAGGGGCGGCACAGATACGCAGTATTTT
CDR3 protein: CASSLNGRGGTDTQYF

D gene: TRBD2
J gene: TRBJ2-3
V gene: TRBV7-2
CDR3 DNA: TGTGCCAGCAGCTTAGGAGCGGGAGGAAGGACGCAGTATTTT
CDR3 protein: CASSLGAGGRTQYF

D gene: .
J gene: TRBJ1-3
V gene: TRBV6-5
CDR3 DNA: TGTGCCAGCAGGGTCAGGGGATCTACTGGAAACACCATATATTTT
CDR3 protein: CASRVRGSTGNTIYF

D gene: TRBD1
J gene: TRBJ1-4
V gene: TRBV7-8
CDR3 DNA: TGTGCCAGCAGCCCCGGGACAGGGGGCAGAGATGAAAAACTGTTTTTT
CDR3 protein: CASSPGTGGRDEKLFF

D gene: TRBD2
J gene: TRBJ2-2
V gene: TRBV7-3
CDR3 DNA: TGTGCCAGCAGCTTAACTAGCGGGGGGGCGACCGGGGAGCTGTTTTTT
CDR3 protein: CASSLTSGGATGELFF

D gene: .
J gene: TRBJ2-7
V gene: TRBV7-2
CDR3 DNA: TGTGCCAGCAGCTTCCTGACTTCATCTTACGAGCAGTACTTC
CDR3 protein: CASSFLTSSYEQYF

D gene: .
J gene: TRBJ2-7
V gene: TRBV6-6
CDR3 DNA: TGTGCCGCTGGGAGGAGGGAAGCCTACGAGCAGTACTTC
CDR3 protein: CAAGRREAYEQYF

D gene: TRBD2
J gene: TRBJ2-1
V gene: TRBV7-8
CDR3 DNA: TGTGCCAGCAGCTTAGATGGCGGGGGGTTCTACAATGAGCAGTTCTTC
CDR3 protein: CASSLDGGGFYNEQFF

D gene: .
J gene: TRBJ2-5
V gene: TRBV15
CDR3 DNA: TGTGCCACCAGCAGGGACAGACAAGAGACCCAGTACTTC
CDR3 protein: CATSRDRQETQYF

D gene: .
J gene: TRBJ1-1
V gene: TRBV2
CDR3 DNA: TGTGCCAGCAGGGGGGAGGTGGTGGACACTGAAGCTTTCTTT
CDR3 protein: CASRGEVVDTEAFF